This entry lists 23 T cell receptor beta chains sequenced from one sample in a study of a mutant IDH1 vaccine in newly diagnosed glioma. The antigens these receptors bind are not known. The time point is: week 47, end of study. The study gave 300 ug of mutant IDH1 20-mer peptide per vaccine dose, with topical imiquimod. The method was immunoSEQ multiplex PCR; TCRdb's version includes in-frame clones alone and lacks a portion of them. The table lists about 56,000 clones, 75% of them singletons. Here the sequenced sample was PBMCs, taken from a glioma patient whose treatment included an IDH1 peptide vaccine. Receptors were obtained from a man between 50 and 59 years old with glioma.

The chain employs TRBV5-1 and TRBJ1-6, with TRBD1 as a possible D gene (5 bases). V dropped 0 bases and J dropped 7 bases, with 11 bases sitting between them. The CDR3 covers 15 residues. Germline-derived CDR1 and CDR2 are SGHRS and YFSETQ. CDR3 in DNA: TGCGCCAGCAGCTTGGGACAGCCTAACAATTCACCCCTCCACTTT. As protein: CASSLGQPNNSPLHF.

V and J are TRBV7-3 and TRBJ2-1; D perhaps matches TRBD2 (6 bases). The length of the CDR3 is 13 residues. The germline V gene encodes CDR1 SGHTA and CDR2 FQGTGA. Trimming removed 4 bases from V and 7 bases from J, with 11 bases in between. This chain's CDR3 is CASSSVRGNEQFF. In DNA, the CDR3 is TGTGCCAGCAGCTCGGTTCGGGGGAATGAGCAGTTCTTC.

The chain joins TRBV6-6 to TRBJ1-4; D not resolved. The ends were cut back, 4 bases at V and 4 bases at J, with 13 bases in the middle. CDR3 size: 15 residues. Per germline, CDR1 MNHNY and CDR2 SVGAGI (reference sequence). As DNA, the CDR3 is TGTGCCAGCAGTTGGGAAGGCGGGATTAATGAAAAACTGTTTTTT. Encoded protein: CASSWEGGINEKLFF.

The V and J genes are TRBV19 and TRBJ2-7, with 8 bases identical to TRBD1. Germline CDR1 LNHDA, CDR2 SQIVND (reference sequence). V lost 5 bases, J lost 2 bases, and 8 bases stayed unmatched. This CDR3 has 15 residues. This CDR3 reads CASSPRDRGPYEQYF. The CDR3 DNA is TGTGCCAGTAGTCCTCGCGACAGGGGCCCCTACGAGCAGTACTTC.

This clone has a single count. Other DNA sequences in the same sample also yield this CDR3. V usage is TRBV7-8 and J usage is TRBJ2-7, with D unclear. This CDR3 comprises 11 residues. Looked up from germline, CDR1 is SGHVS and CDR2 is FQNEAQ. The V end was cut by 3 bases, the J end by 6 bases, with 6 bases between. The CDR3 nucleotides read TGTGCCAGCAGCTTTAGTGGCGAGCAGTACTTC. This sequence encodes CASSFSGEQYF.

This chain uses TRBV5-1 with TRBJ2-7; 8 bases map to TRBD1. This CDR3 has 15 residues. V dropped 3 bases and J dropped 4; count of bases not matched to a gene: 9. CDR1 and CDR2 from the germline V gene are SGHRS and YFSETQ. The CDR3 sequence is CASSSPRQGAYEQYF. The CDR3 bases are TGCGCCAGCAGCTCCCCTAGGCAGGGGGCTTACGAGCAGTACTTC.

V usage is TRBV6-6 and J usage is TRBJ2-1, with 7 bases lining up with TRBD1. Germline CDR1 and CDR2: MNHNY and SVGAGI (reference sequence). With 2 bases clipped from V and 5 bases from J, the junction kept 6 bases outside the gene matches. This CDR3 has 15 residues. The DNA for the CDR3 is TGTGCCAGCAGTTACGGGCAGGGGGTAAACAATGAGCAGTTCTTC. Translated: CASSYGQGVNNEQFF.

This chain's CDR3 is CASSWASNTEAFF. CDR3 coding DNA: TGTGCCAGCAGCTGGGCTTCGAACACTGAAGCTTTCTTT. The genes are TRBV7-3 and TRBJ1-1; D not resolved. This CDR3 contains 13 residues. Trimming removed 4 bases at V and 1 base at J, with 7 bases between. Germline V gene data show CDR1 as SGHTA and CDR2 as FQGTGA. The full variable domain, rest sourced from reference TRBV7-3 and TRBJ1-1, is GAGVSQTPSNKVTEKGKYVELRCDPISGHTALYWYRQSLGQGPEFLIYFQGTGAADDSGLPNDRFFAVRPEGSVSTLKIQRTERGDSAVYLCASSWASNTEAFFGQGTRLTVV.

A word on this clone: At one of its ends the junction is not consistent with the germline gene, which may arise from a read error. The J gene is TRBJ2-7, the V gene TRBV7-7, with a possible D match to TRBD2 (5 bases). The length of the CDR3 is 13 residues. Germline CDR1 and CDR2: SSHAT and FNYEAQ (reference sequence). CDR3 amino acids: CASSVGISYEQYF. In DNA form, the CDR3 reads TGTGCTAGCAGCGTCGGGATTAGCTACGAGCAGTACTTC. The full variable domain, in which reference TRBV7-7 and TRBJ2-7 provide the parts outside the CDR3, is GAGVSQSPRYKVTKRGQDVTLRCDPISSHATLYWYQQALGQGPEFLTYFNYEAQPDKSGLPSDRFSAERPEGSISTLTIQRTEQRDSAMYRCASSVGISYEQYFGPGTRLTVT.

The CDR3 DNA sequence: TGCGCCAGCAGCCAAGATTCCCCCCGAGCCTACAATGAGCAGTTCTTC. It translates to CASSQDSPRAYNEQFF. The chain carries TRBV4-3 and TRBJ2-1; no reliable D call. The CDR3 totals 16 residues. Germline loops: CDR1 LGHNA, CDR2 YSLEER. With 0 bases removed from V and 2 bases from J, the gap between germline ends came to 11 bases.

The rearrangement joins TRBV19 to TRBJ1-5; 11 bases line up with TRBD1. The V gene end was trimmed by 4 bases and the J gene end by 8 bases; junction bases not matched to a gene: 10. The CDR3 has 16 amino acids. In germline, CDR1 is LNHDA, CDR2 SQIVND (reference sequence). CDR3 amino acids: CASSTRTGGFVEPQHF. The CDR3 DNA reads as TGTGCCAGTAGTACTCGGACAGGGGGCTTTGTGGAGCCCCAGCATTTT.

V usage is TRBV7-8 and J usage is TRBJ1-3; unclear D gene. The CDR3 consists of 14 residues. The germline gives CDR1 SGHVS, CDR2 FQNEAQ. V was shortened by 2 bases and J by 4 bases, with 9 bases between the two germline ends. CDR3 DNA sequence: TGTGCCAGCAGCTTATCCCGGCGCGGAAACACCATATATTTT. Amino acids: CASSLSRRGNTIYF.

CDR3 protein: CASRSGQGRNFDTQYF. CDR3 nucleotide sequence: TGTGCCAGCAGGTCAGGACAGGGGAGGAATTTTGATACGCAGTATTTT. The chain links TRBV5-8 to TRBJ2-3, with 9 positions matching TRBD1. V trimming: 5 bases; J trimming: 6 bases; junction bases outside the gene matches: 13. The CDR3 has 16 amino acids. Per the germline V gene, CDR1 is SGHTS and CDR2 is YDEGEE. Full variable domain (missing parts from reference TRBV5-8 and TRBJ2-3): EAGVTQSPTHLIKTRGQQATLRCSPISGHTSVYWYQQALGLGLQFLLWYDEGEERNRGNFPPRFSGRQFPNYSSELNVNALELEDSALYLCASRSGQGRNFDTQYFGPGTRLTVL.

Only one count was recorded for this clone. The chain combines TRBV5-1 with TRBJ2-3, with unresolved D. The CDR3 extends over 13 amino acids. CDR1 SGHRS and CDR2 YFSETQ come from the germline V gene. V gave up 7 bases and J gave up 1 base, with 10 bases separating them. CDR3 DNA: TGCGCCAGCTCAAGCGTGGGCACAGATACGCAGTATTTT. This encodes CASSSVGTDTQYF. Supplemented by reference TRBV5-1 and TRBJ2-3, the full variable domain reads KAGVTQTPRYLIKTRGQQVTLSCSPISGHRSVSWYQQTPGQGLQFLFEYFSETQRNKGNFPGRFSGRQFSNSRSEMNVSTLELGDSALYLCASSSVGTDTQYFGPGTRLTVL.

The V gene is TRBV20-1, the J gene TRBJ1-1, with D hard to call. Trimming shortened V by 6 bases and J by 0 bases, and 5 bases separated the two germline ends. Germline lookup yields CDR1 DFQATT and CDR2 SNEGSKA (reference sequence). The CDR3 is 11 amino acids. The CDR3: CSAKMNTEAFF. In DNA form, the CDR3 reads TGCAGTGCCAAAATGAACACTGAAGCTTTCTTT.

The V call is TRBV27, the J call TRBJ1-2; D uncertain. V dropped 6 bases and J dropped 4 bases, with 15 bases sitting between them. The CDR3 runs 14 residues. CDR1 is MNHEY, CDR2 SMNVEV, per germline (reference sequence). CDR3 bases: TGTGCCAGCAGACCGTCCGGGATCTCCTATGGCTACACCTTC. It is translated as CASRPSGISYGYTF.

J is TRBJ2-2 and V is TRBV18; TRBD1 or TRBD2 may be the D gene (5 bases each). V was clipped by 2 bases and J by 7 bases, with 11 bases between them. Germline assignment: CDR1 KGHSH and CDR2 LQKENI. The CDR3 spans 14 residues. CDR3 loop: CASSPGTLDGELFF. In DNA form, the CDR3 reads TGTGCCAGCTCACCAGGGACCCTCGACGGGGAGCTGTTTTTT.

The chain is built from TRBV9 and TRBJ2-7; D may be TRBD2 (5 bases). V was clipped by 3 bases and J by 2 bases, with 15 bases between them. This CDR3 has 15 amino acids. Germline lookup yields CDR1 SGDLS and CDR2 YYNGEE. The chain's CDR3 is CASSAGGSTTYEQYF. The CDR3 DNA follows: TGTGCCAGCAGCGCCGGCGGGTCCACGACCTACGAGCAGTACTTC.

V usage is TRBV7-3 and J usage is TRBJ1-4; D call uncertain. The germline CDR1 and CDR2 sequences are SGHTA and FQGTGA. V was shortened by 3 bases and J by 7 bases, with 9 bases between the two germline ends. CDR3 length equals 13 residues. The CDR3 spells CASSLGAGEKLFF. In DNA, the CDR3 is TGTGCCAGCAGCTTGGGAGCTGGTGAAAAACTGTTTTTT. Filled out from reference TRBV7-3 and TRBJ1-4, the complete variable domain reads GAGVSQTPSNKVTEKGKYVELRCDPISGHTALYWYRQSLGQGPEFLIYFQGTGAADDSGLPNDRFFAVRPEGSVSTLKIQRTERGDSAVYLCASSLGAGEKLFFGSGTQLSVL.

DNA for the CDR3: TGTGCCAGTAGTAGTCCACTCTCCAATCAGCCCCAGCATTTT. Protein product: CASSSPLSNQPQHF. The chain combines TRBV19 with TRBJ1-5; no firm D call. The V end lost 4 bases, the J end lost 3 bases, and 10 bases lay between the germline ends. The CDR3 has 14 amino acids. Germline loops: CDR1 LNHDA, CDR2 SQIVND (reference sequence). Complete variable domain (other parts from reference TRBV19 and TRBJ1-5): DGGITQSPKYLFRKEGQNVTLSCEQNLNHDAMYWYRQDPGQGLRLIYYSQIVNDFQKGDIAEGYSVSREKKESFPLTVTSAQKNPTAFYLCASSSPLSNQPQHFGDGTRLSIL.

This clone came up a few times. The CDR3 DNA sequence: TGTGCCTGGAAGGGCAGGGCACTGAACACCATATATTTT. Translating gives CAWKGRALNTIYF. The chain couples TRBV30 to TRBJ1-3; TRBD1 is a possible D gene (5 bases). The CDR3 is 13 residues long. V dropped 4 bases and J dropped 7 bases, with 14 bases sitting between them. CDR1 and CDR2 (germline): GTSNPN, SVGIG (reference sequence).

This chain joins TRBV11-1 and TRBJ1-6; no firm D call. CDR3 length equals 13 residues. Trimming cost V 2 bases and J 13 bases, with 12 bases left between them. Germline CDR1 and CDR2: SGHAT and FQDESV (reference sequence). The CDR3 protein is CASSLSWGSPLHF. The CDR3 nucleotides are TGTGCCAGCAGCTTAAGCTGGGGATCGCCCCTCCACTTT.

V and J are TRBV6-5 and TRBJ1-3; D is ambiguous. CDR1 is MNHEY, CDR2 SVGAGI, per germline. CDR3 length: 13 amino acids. Trimming removed 4 bases from V and 7 bases from J, with 11 bases in between. The CDR3 here is CASSWEPGNTIYF. In DNA, the CDR3 is TGTGCCAGCAGTTGGGAGCCCGGGAACACCATATATTTT.